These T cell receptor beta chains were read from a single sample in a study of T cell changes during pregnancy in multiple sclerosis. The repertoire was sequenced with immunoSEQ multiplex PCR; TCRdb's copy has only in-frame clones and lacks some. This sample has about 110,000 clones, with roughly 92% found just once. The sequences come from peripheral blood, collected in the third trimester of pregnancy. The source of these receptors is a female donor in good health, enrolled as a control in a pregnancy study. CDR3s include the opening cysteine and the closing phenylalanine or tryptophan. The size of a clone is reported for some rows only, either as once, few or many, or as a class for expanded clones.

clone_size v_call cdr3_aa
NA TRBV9 CASGRGGRGTGELFF
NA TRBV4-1 CASSQTGLAYTF
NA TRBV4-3 CASSQDRLLWQATRDTQYF
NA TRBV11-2 CASSIDRGRGRTEAFF
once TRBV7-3 CASSRSGNTGELFF
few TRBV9 CASSVVSNSEAFF
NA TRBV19 CASSLDRHTEAFF
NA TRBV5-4 CASSLLWQGNTEAFF
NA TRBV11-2 CASSLDPGLGYGYTF
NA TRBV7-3 CASSYDRVGSPLHF
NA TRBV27 CASSFGAPYEQYF
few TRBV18 CASSPGQQETQYF
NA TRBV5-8 CASSLRQGPNTEAFF
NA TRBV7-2 CASSFKRGPNSEQFF
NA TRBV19 CASSIAGGGTEAFF
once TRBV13 CASSTAYNEQFF
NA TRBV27 CASSFTGTNEQFF
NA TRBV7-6 CASSLQGATSTDTQYF
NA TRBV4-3 CASSQGLAGATGELFF
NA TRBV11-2 CASSLDRVSYEQYF
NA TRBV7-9 CASSTLLEDGQPNTEAFF
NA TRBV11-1 CASSLVRGGTETQYF
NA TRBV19 CASSINSGEGQPQHF
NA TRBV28 CASSLFHRDTEAFF
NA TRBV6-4 CASSQTGQSNTGELFF
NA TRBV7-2 CASSLGRLQNNSPLHF
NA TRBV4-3 CASSQGTGTYNEQFF
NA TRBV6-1 CASSEKGGALYGYTF
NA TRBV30 CAWSQRGNYGYTF